Below are 22 T cell receptor beta chains sequenced from a single sample in a study of beta chain features in type 1 diabetes (dated by TCRdb to 2016 to 2019). Libraries came from the immunoSEQ multiplex PCR assay. The entire amount of isolated RNA was reverse transcribed using the High Capacity cDNA Reverse Transcription Kit, so the sequenced TCRB transcripts were expressed ones. Entries here come from immuneACCESS through TCRdb and include only in-frame sequences with V and J called. Some clones fail to appear in such tables; in the studies checked, an unresolved V gene covers under half of the shortfall, and the cause of the remainder is unknown. The sample records hundreds of thousands of clones, roughly an eighth of which are singletons. Under 0.02% of the sample comes from the top ten. The specimen was naive CD4+ T cells from blood. Read against the paper, the sample's cell subset or site label means: true naive CD4+ T cells. The receptors here all came from a man aged 18 to 29 in good health.

V gene TRBV7-2 combines with J gene TRBJ1-4; 7 bases map to TRBD1. Losses at the gene ends were 4 bases for V and 4 bases for J; bases not matched to a gene: 6. Germline V lookup: CDR1 SGHTA, CDR2 FQGNSA. This CDR3 has 15 residues. CDR3 DNA sequence: TGTGCCAGCAGCTGGCGGGACAGCTTTAATGAAAAACTGTTTTTT. Translation: CASSWRDSFNEKLFF. Looking up the rest from reference TRBV7-2 and TRBJ1-4 gives the full variable domain: GAGVSQSPSNKVTEKGKDVELRCDPISGHTALYWYRQSLGQGLEFLIYFQGNSAPDKSGLPSDRFSAERTGGSVSTLTIQRTQQEDSAVYLCASSWRDSFNEKLFFGSGTQLSVL.

The chain uses TRBV5-1 and TRBJ2-1, with 11 bases aligning to TRBD2. This CDR3 comprises 16 residues. J lost 7 bases, V lost 1 base, and 7 bases had no gene match. Germline lookup yields CDR1 SGHRS and CDR2 YFSETQ. CDR3 nucleotides: TGCGCCAGCAGCTTGAATAGCGGGGGGGCCCGGAATGAGCAGTTCTTC. Amino acids: CASSLNSGGARNEQFF.

This clone has only a few counts. The V gene is TRBV10-3, the J gene TRBJ2-7; TRBD2 is a possible D gene (6 bases). Trimming left V 2 bases short and J 4 bases short, with 18 bases between. Germline V gives CDR1 ENHRY, CDR2 SYGVKD. The length of the CDR3 is 16 residues. Here the CDR3 reads CAISETGTPLGYEQYF. The DNA of the CDR3 is TGTGCCATCAGTGAGACCGGGACTCCCCTAGGGTACGAGCAGTACTTC.

The chain couples TRBV7-2 to TRBJ1-1; D may be TRBD1 (5 bases). The CDR3 loop spans 16 amino acids. The ends were cut back, 5 bases at V and 5 bases at J, with 21 bases in the middle. Germline CDR1 reads SGHTA; CDR2 reads FQGNSA. For the CDR3, the DNA is TGTGCCAGCAGCCTGTACCCATCTAGGGGTGGAACTGAAGCTTTCTTT. As protein: CASSLYPSRGGTEAFF.

This clone was observed a few times. V usage is TRBV5-1 and J usage is TRBJ2-2, with 7 bases aligning to TRBD1. The CDR3 sequence is 16 residues long. J gave up 2 bases and V 2 bases, and 6 bases lay outside the gene matches. CDR1 SGHRS and CDR2 YFSETQ come from the germline V gene. CDR3 loop: CASSFTGTDNTGELFF. The CDR3 DNA sequence: TGCGCCAGCAGCTTCACCGGGACAGATAACACCGGGGAGCTGTTTTTT.

V and J are TRBV7-8 and TRBJ1-1, with TRBD1 identical over 9 bases. CDR1 and CDR2 (germline): SGHVS, FQNEAQ. The length of the CDR3 is 15 residues. V lost 5 bases, J lost 5 bases, and 9 bases stayed unmatched. As DNA, the CDR3 is TGTGCCAGCAGCCGAGGGGACAGGGAGGGAACTGAAGCTTTCTTT. Translation: CASSRGDREGTEAFF.

The chain carries TRBV5-1 and TRBJ1-6, with 7 bases matching TRBD1. Per the germline V gene, CDR1 is SGHRS and CDR2 is YFSETQ. The CDR3 is made up of 15 amino acids. Losses at the gene ends were 4 bases for V and 5 bases for J; bases not matched to a gene: 6. Written as DNA, the CDR3 is TGCGCCAGCAGCGGGGGACAGAGAGATAATTCACCCCTCCACTTT. Its translation is CASSGGQRDNSPLHF.

On this clone itself: The sample carries other DNA sequences with the same CDR3. The rearrangement uses TRBV30 and TRBJ2-1; D not certain. The ends were cut back, 0 bases at V and 6 bases at J, with 3 bases in the middle. This CDR3 is built from 11 residues. Germline assignment: CDR1 GTSNPN and CDR2 SVGIG (reference sequence). CDR3 protein: CAWSVLNEQFF. In DNA form, the CDR3 reads TGTGCCTGGAGTGTACTCAATGAGCAGTTCTTC. Supplemented by reference TRBV30 and TRBJ2-1, the full variable domain reads SQTIHQWPATLVQPVGSPLSLECTVEGTSNPNLYWYRQAAGRGLQLLFYSVGIGQISSEVPQNLSASRPQDRQFILSSKKLLLSDSGFYLCAWSVLNEQFFGPGTRLTVL.

This clone was counted a few times. The rearrangement uses TRBV7-9 and TRBJ2-5; tentative D call: TRBD1 (5 bases). The germline CDR1 and CDR2 sequences are SEHNR and FQNEAQ (reference sequence). V lost 5 bases to trimming and J lost 5 bases, with 15 bases between them. The CDR3 totals 14 residues. CDR3: CASSPSQGRETQYF. As DNA, the CDR3 is TGTGCCAGCAGCCCATCTCAGGGCCGGGAGACCCAGTACTTC.

This clone was detected a few times. The chain has TRBV28 and TRBJ2-1; 7 bases line up with TRBD2. V was pared by 2 bases and J by 5 bases, with 6 bases of the junction left unmatched. The CDR3 contains 15 residues. Per germline, CDR1 MDHEN and CDR2 SYDVKM. The CDR3: CASSLRRERNNEQFF. The CDR3 bases are TGTGCCAGCAGTTTACGGCGGGAGAGGAACAATGAGCAGTTCTTC.

The V call is TRBV28, the J call TRBJ1-4; D may be TRBD1 (5 bases). The CDR3 is made up of 14 amino acids. Deletions cut 3 bases from V and 2 bases from J, with 7 bases between. Germline CDR1 MDHEN, CDR2 SYDVKM. CDR3 loop: CASSLGQTNEKLFF. The CDR3 DNA reads as TGTGCCAGCAGTTTGGGGCAGACTAATGAAAAACTGTTTTTT.

This clone was observed a handful of times. The rearrangement links TRBV4-3 to TRBJ2-7; the match to TRBD2 covers 7 bases. Germline V gene sequence: CDR1 LGHNA, CDR2 YSLEER. The trim removed 2 bases at V and 6 bases at J, leaving 10 bases unmatched. This CDR3 region has 15 residues. In DNA, the CDR3 is TGCGCCAGCAGCCAAAATGTTGCGATAGCGGGCGAGCAGTACTTC. Translation: CASSQNVAIAGEQYF.

The rearrangement links TRBV11-3 to TRBJ2-1, with D tentatively TRBD1 (7 bases). V was trimmed by 1 base and J by 8 bases, leaving 9 bases between them. CDR3 size: 13 residues. Germline-derived CDR1 and CDR2 are SGHNT and YENEEA. CDR3: CASSLGRGDEQFF. In nucleotides, the CDR3 is TGTGCCAGCAGCTTAGGCAGGGGGGATGAGCAGTTCTTC.

The chain employs TRBV15 and TRBJ1-4, with 9 bases aligning to TRBD1. After removal of 2 bases from V and 7 bases from J, the junction contained 5 bases not matched to a gene. Germline values: CDR1 LNHNV, CDR2 YYDKDF (reference sequence). The CDR3 is 15 amino acids. The CDR3 here is CATSRMGQGFEKLFF. CDR3 bases: TGTGCCACCAGCAGAATGGGACAGGGTTTTGAAAAACTGTTTTTT. Full variable domain (remainder filled in from reference TRBV15 and TRBJ1-4): DAMVIQNPRYQVTQFGKPVTLSCSQTLNHNVMYWYQQKSSQAPKLLFHYYDKDFNNEADTPDNFQSRRPNTSFCFLDIRSPGLGDTAMYLCATSRMGQGFEKLFFGSGTQLSVL.

This chain joins TRBV5-1 and TRBJ2-5; perhaps TRBD1 as D (6 bases). Trimming stripped 0 bases from V and 1 base from J, with 16 bases between. The CDR3 is made up of 17 amino acids. The germline gives CDR1 SGHRS, CDR2 YFSETQ. In nucleotides, the CDR3 is TGCGCCAGCAGCTTGGTGACAGGAGCCTCTCTCCAAGAGACCCAGTACTTC. Encoded protein: CASSLVTGASLQETQYF.

The genes are TRBV4-3 and TRBJ1-1; D perhaps matches TRBD1 (5 bases). CDR3 length equals 17 residues. Trimming removed 0 bases at V and 1 base at J, with 15 bases between. Germline loops: CDR1 LGHNA, CDR2 YSLEER. CDR3 nucleotides: TGCGCCAGCAGCCAAGATCTTCTTGTCGGGGGGAACACTGAAGCTTTCTTT. As protein: CASSQDLLVGGNTEAFF.

Only a few counts were recorded for this clone. This chain links TRBV30 with TRBJ2-4; D is undetermined. The CDR3 covers 11 residues. The ends were cut back, 0 bases at V and 15 bases at J, with 12 bases in the middle. In germline, CDR1 is GTSNPN, CDR2 SVGIG (reference sequence). Here the CDR3 reads CAWSVGSTGYF. The CDR3 DNA is TGTGCCTGGAGTGTAGGATCGACGGGGTACTTC.

This clone has only a few counts. The rearrangement joins TRBV7-2 to TRBJ2-3; D is perhaps TRBD1 (6 bases). V lost 4 bases to trimming and J lost 2 bases, with 10 bases between them. The germline V gene encodes CDR1 SGHTA and CDR2 FQGNSA. The CDR3 totals 14 residues. CDR3 residues: CASSSDRFTDTQYF. The CDR3 DNA follows: TGTGCCAGCAGCTCAGACAGGTTCACAGATACGCAGTATTTT.

This clone has only a few counts. V usage is TRBV28 and J usage is TRBJ1-1; D unresolved. This CDR3 contains 10 residues. Germline values: CDR1 MDHEN, CDR2 SYDVKM. The CDR3 reads CAVGRTEAFF. CDR3 in DNA: TGTGCAGTAGGGAGGACTGAAGCTTTCTTT.

This clone was picked up a small number of times. The chain combines TRBV2 with TRBJ2-3; 8 bases align to TRBD2. Germline CDR1 SNHLY, CDR2 FYNNEI. This CDR3 region has 15 residues. Trimming cost V 10 bases and J 3 bases; bases outside gene matches: 12. CDR3: CANDRGGMVTDTQYF. The CDR3 DNA reads as TGTGCCAACGACCGCGGGGGGATGGTGACAGATACGCAGTATTTT.

The chain carries TRBV29-1 and TRBJ2-7, with a tentative D call TRBD1 (5 bases). CDR3 size: 13 residues. Trimming stripped 6 bases from V and 3 bases from J, with 15 bases between. Looked up from germline, CDR1 is SQVTM and CDR2 is ANQGSEA. This CDR3 reads CSVGKSGNYEQYF. Written as DNA, the CDR3 is TGCAGCGTCGGTAAATCAGGGAACTACGAGCAGTACTTC.

This sequence joins TRBV29-1 and TRBJ2-3, with 11 bases matching TRBD2. There are 13 residues in the CDR3. V was pared by 7 bases and J by 4 bases, with 4 bases of the junction left unmatched. Germline V gives CDR1 SQVTM, CDR2 ANQGSEA. For the CDR3, the DNA is TGCAGCGGTAGCGGGAGGGCTGCAGATACGCAGTATTTT. It codes for CSGSGRAADTQYF.